This passage covers 25 T cell receptor beta chains from one sample sequenced in a study of cytomegalovirus exposure and HLA in healthy donors. Some clones are missing from TCRdb's copy, which holds only in-frame ones; the method was immunoSEQ multiplex PCR. The table has under 200,000 clones, 80% to 90% seen once; the top ten hold around 2.3%. Sample: PBMCs. Receptor source: a woman aged 18 to 35 in good health and CMV-seronegative.

The CDR3 protein is CASSPGTGLDTEAFF. The CDR3 DNA is TGTGCCAGCTCACCAGGGACAGGACTAGACACTGAAGCTTTCTTT. The rearrangement links TRBV18 to TRBJ1-1; 8 nucleotides match TRBD1. This CDR3 is built from 15 residues. Germline loops: CDR1 KGHSH, CDR2 LQKENI. V was pared by 2 bases and J by 3 bases, with 5 bases of the junction left unmatched.

The chain joins TRBV6-1 to TRBJ1-4, with 8 bases matching TRBD1. This CDR3 has 15 amino acids. The V segment lost 3 bases and the J segment 4 bases; nucleotides outside the gene matches: 4. Germline V gene lookup returns CDR1 MNHNS and CDR2 SASEGT. CDR3 DNA sequence: TGTGCCAGCAGTGATCGGGGACAGGTTAATGAAAAACTGTTTTTT. This sequence encodes CASSDRGQVNEKLFF.

This rearrangement joins TRBV15 to TRBJ1-2; D remains ambiguous. Germline assignment: CDR1 LNHNV and CDR2 YYDKDF (reference sequence). Trimming shortened V by 3 bases and J by 2 bases, and 22 bases separated the two germline ends. The CDR3 loop spans 18 amino acids. Written as DNA, the CDR3 is TGTGCCACCAGCAGGTACTGGTCCGAGGGAGATACAAACTATGGCTACACCTTC. Protein sequence: CATSRYWSEGDTNYGYTF. Full variable domain (remainder filled in from reference TRBV15 and TRBJ1-2): DAMVIQNPRYQVTQFGKPVTLSCSQTLNHNVMYWYQQKSSQAPKLLFHYYDKDFNNEADTPDNFQSRRPNTSFCFLDIRSPGLGDTAMYLCATSRYWSEGDTNYGYTFGSGTRLTVV.

The gene calls are TRBV5-4 and TRBJ1-2; weak D call: TRBD1 (5 bases). The CDR3 is 16 amino acids. Germline values: CDR1 SGHNT, CDR2 YYREEE (reference sequence). Trimming pared 4 bases from V and 2 bases from J, leaving 18 bases between. The CDR3 here is CASSPTMTARNYGYTF. The CDR3 DNA is TGTGCCAGCAGCCCTACTATGACAGCCCGAAACTATGGCTACACCTTC.

The chain employs TRBV7-8 and TRBJ2-6; 12 bases agree with TRBD2. The CDR3 sequence is 18 residues long. The germline gives CDR1 SGHVS, CDR2 FQNEAQ. The trim removed 1 base at V and 0 bases at J, leaving 1 base unmatched. DNA for the CDR3: TGTGCCAGCAGCTTAGGACTAGCGGGGGCCTCTGGGGCCAACGTCCTGACTTTC. Amino acids: CASSLGLAGASGANVLTF. The whole variable domain, remainder taken from reference TRBV7-8 and TRBJ2-6, is GAGVSQSPRYKVAKRGQDVALRCDPISGHVSLFWYQQALGQGPEFLTYFQNEAQLDKSGLPSDRFFAERPEGSVSTLKIQRTQQEDSAVYLCASSLGLAGASGANVLTFGAGSRLTVL.

The V and J genes are TRBV9 and TRBJ1-1; possibly TRBD1 for D (5 bases). V was clipped by 4 bases and J by 8 bases, with 18 bases between them. The germline gives CDR1 SGDLS, CDR2 YYNGEE. The CDR3 has 14 amino acids. The CDR3 nucleotides are TGTGCCAGCAGCCAAATGGAGGGGAACGAGGAAGCTTTCTTT. Encoded protein: CASSQMEGNEEAFF.

The V and J genes are TRBV27 and TRBJ2-7; D is possibly TRBD1 (5 bases). Germline loops: CDR1 MNHEY, CDR2 SMNVEV (reference sequence). Deletions cut 2 bases from V and 0 bases from J, with 17 bases between. The CDR3 has 17 amino acids. The DNA of the CDR3 is TGTGCCAGCAGTTTAAGGGGTTTAGCCCCTTCCTCCTACGAGCAGTACTTC. Its protein is CASSLRGLAPSSYEQYF.

V and J are TRBV10-3 and TRBJ2-7, with D unclear. The CDR3 sequence is 12 residues long. From germline, CDR1 is ENHRY and CDR2 SYGVKD. Trimming removed 6 bases from V and 7 bases from J, with 13 bases in between. In DNA, the CDR3 is TGTGCCATCAGCGACGGAGTAGGAGAGCAGTACTTC. Amino acids: CAISDGVGEQYF.

J is TRBJ2-2 and V is TRBV10-3, with a tentative D call TRBD1 (6 bases). The CDR3 loop spans 14 amino acids. The ends were cut back, 9 bases at V and 1 base at J, with 12 bases in the middle. CDR1 is ENHRY and CDR2 is SYGVKD in the germline V gene. The DNA for the CDR3 is TGTGCCATAGCCCGGGACAAGAACACCGGGGAGCTGTTTTTT. This translates into CAIARDKNTGELFF.

V usage is TRBV7-9 and J usage is TRBJ1-5; 8 positions agree with TRBD1. CDR1 is SEHNR, CDR2 FQNEAQ, per germline (reference sequence). V shed 5 bases, J shed 5 bases, and the junction held 17 bases outside the gene matches. The CDR3 is made up of 18 amino acids. This chain's CDR3 is CASSRGTGSLGGYQPQHF. The CDR3 DNA is TGTGCCAGCAGCAGGGGGACAGGATCACTAGGTGGTTATCAGCCCCAGCATTTT.

The rearrangement uses TRBV7-9 and TRBJ2-4; TRBD1 matches at 7 bases. The CDR3 runs to 14 residues. Trimming removed 3 bases from V and 6 bases from J; junction bases left unmatched: 5. The germline V gene has CDR1 SEHNR and CDR2 FQNEAQ (reference sequence). CDR3 protein: CASSFDREGNIQYF. CDR3 in DNA: TGTGCCAGCAGCTTTGACAGGGAAGGAAACATTCAGTACTTC.

The CDR3 DNA reads as TGTGCCAGCAGTCCGCCGGGGGACCCCTATGGCTACACCTTC. Protein sequence: CASSPPGDPYGYTF. The chain couples TRBV7-9 to TRBJ1-2; the D gene is possibly TRBD1 (5 bases). The germline V gene has CDR1 SEHNR and CDR2 FQNEAQ (reference sequence). The CDR3 loop spans 14 amino acids. Trimming removed 6 bases at V and 4 bases at J, with 15 bases between. Full variable domain (rest looked up from reference TRBV7-9 and TRBJ1-2): DTGVSQNPRHKITKRGQNVTFRCDPISEHNRLYWYRQTLGQGPEFLTYFQNEAQLEKSRLLSDRFSAERPKGSFSTLEIQRTEQGDSAMYLCASSPPGDPYGYTFGSGTRLTVV.

The chain is built from TRBV10-3 and TRBJ2-7; TRBD1 is a possible D gene (5 bases). The CDR3 is made up of 13 amino acids. CDR1 is ENHRY, CDR2 SYGVKD, per germline. Trimming removed 4 bases from V and 0 bases from J, with 7 bases in between. The CDR3: CAISVDNSYEQYF. CDR3 coding DNA: TGTGCCATCAGTGTGGACAACTCCTACGAGCAGTACTTC.

The chain combines TRBV5-5 with TRBJ2-2; a possible D gene is TRBD2 (6 bases). CDR3 size: 15 residues. The germline CDR1 and CDR2 sequences are SGHKS and YYEKEE (reference sequence). The V gene lost 2 bases and the J gene lost 4 bases, with 12 bases spanning the gap. The CDR3 DNA reads TGTGCCAGCAGCTTCGGGGGAGGCTCCACCGGGGAGCTGTTTTTT. It specifies CASSFGGGSTGELFF.

The gene calls are TRBV15 and TRBJ2-1; TRBD1 is a possible D gene (5 bases). Germline CDR1 reads LNHNV; CDR2 reads YYDKDF (reference sequence). The CDR3 covers 18 residues. Between the trimmed V and J ends, which lost 1 base and 7 bases, there was a span of 23 bases. The CDR3 region has the DNA TGTGCCACCAGCAGAGGGTTTATAGCAGGGCACTTCGGGAATGAGCAGTTCTTC. Protein: CATSRGFIAGHFGNEQFF.

J is TRBJ1-5 and V is TRBV10-2; D gene uncertain. The germline gives CDR1 WSHSY, CDR2 SAAADI. This CDR3 is built from 13 residues. Deletions cut 4 bases from V and 3 bases from J, with 7 bases between. The CDR3 coding sequence is TGCGCCAGCAGTGGTAATTCCAATCAGCCCCAGCATTTT. Its protein is CASSGNSNQPQHF.

The rearrangement uses TRBV19 and TRBJ1-3; D might be TRBD1 (6 bases). CDR1 is LNHDA, CDR2 SQIVND, per germline (reference sequence). The CDR3 is 15 residues long. Between the trimmed V and J ends, which lost 5 bases and 4 bases, there was a span of 15 bases. CDR3 coding DNA: TGTGCCAGTAGTCACTTTAGACAGGACGGAAACACCATATATTTT. Translating it yields CASSHFRQDGNTIYF.

The count of this clone is one. This chain joins TRBV5-1 and TRBJ2-3; TRBD1 agrees at 8 bases. The CDR3 runs to 13 residues. Germline V gene sequence: CDR1 SGHRS, CDR2 YFSETQ. V lost 2 bases to trimming and J lost 6 bases; unmatched junction nucleotides: 2. CDR3: CASSLNRGDTQYF. The CDR3 DNA sequence: TGCGCCAGCAGCTTAAACAGGGGGGATACGCAGTATTTT.

The J gene is TRBJ2-3, the V gene TRBV5-1, with TRBD2 identical over 10 bases. Germline V gives CDR1 SGHRS, CDR2 YFSETQ. The CDR3 is 15 amino acids. V shed 5 bases and J 6 bases; nucleotides not matched to a gene: 9. The CDR3 loop reads CASSLTSGLSDTQYF. The CDR3 DNA sequence: TGCGCCAGCAGTTTGACTAGCGGGCTGTCGGATACGCAGTATTTT.

This clone has only one observation. Written as DNA, the CDR3 is TGTGCCACCAGCAGGATCGCAATGACAGGGGGCGCCGGTGGCTACACCTTC. This encodes CATSRIAMTGGAGGYTF. The gene calls are TRBV15 and TRBJ1-2, with 10 bases identical to TRBD1. Trimming took 3 bases from V and 7 from J; bases not matched to a gene: 14. The germline V gene encodes CDR1 LNHNV and CDR2 YYDKDF (reference sequence). The CDR3 consists of 17 residues.

J is TRBJ2-5 and V is TRBV5-1; D might be TRBD2 (7 bases). This CDR3 contains 16 residues. Between the trimmed V and J ends, which lost 1 base and 2 bases, there was a span of 15 bases. CDR1 and CDR2 from the germline V gene are SGHRS and YFSETQ. The CDR3: CASSLLPRGLQETQYF. The CDR3 DNA is TGCGCCAGCAGCTTGCTGCCCAGGGGACTACAAGAGACCCAGTACTTC.

J is TRBJ1-5 and V is TRBV5-8; no definite D call. Trimming removed 0 bases from V and 7 bases from J, with 8 bases in between. The CDR3 totals 13 residues. Germline V gene sequence: CDR1 SGHTS, CDR2 YDEGEE. The CDR3 loop is CASSLDRNQPQHF. CDR3 coding DNA: TGTGCCAGCAGCTTGGACAGAAACCAGCCCCAGCATTTT. The full variable domain, in which reference TRBV5-8 and TRBJ1-5 provide the parts outside the CDR3, is EAGVTQSPTHLIKTRGQQATLRCSPISGHTSVYWYQQALGLGLQFLLWYDEGEERNRGNFPPRFSGRQFPNYSSELNVNALELEDSALYLCASSLDRNQPQHFGDGTRLSIL.

The gene calls are TRBV29-1 and TRBJ1-2; perhaps TRBD1 as D (5 bases). This CDR3 contains 12 residues. Germline CDR1 SQVTM, CDR2 ANQGSEA. Trimming took 3 bases from V and 7 from J, leaving 12 bases between them. The CDR3 DNA reads as TGCAGCGTTGACCCAGGGCTCGGTGGCTACACCTTC. It codes for CSVDPGLGGYTF.

The genes are TRBV7-9 and TRBJ2-5, with TRBD1 matching 8 bases. Germline V CDR1 and CDR2: SEHNR, FQNEAQ (reference sequence). There are 15 residues in the CDR3. Trimming cost V 5 bases and J 1 base; bases outside gene matches: 6. CDR3 sequence reads: CASSLNGQGQETQYF. CDR3 DNA: TGTGCCAGCAGCCTCAACGGACAGGGCCAAGAGACCCAGTACTTC.

The genes are TRBV7-9 and TRBJ1-2; TRBD1 matches 7 bases. Looked up from germline, CDR1 is SEHNR and CDR2 is FQNEAQ (reference sequence). Unmatched junction bases numbered 3, after V lost 1 base and J lost 4 bases. The CDR3 is made up of 14 amino acids. The DNA for the CDR3 is TGTGCCAGCAGCTTAGAAGGGGGCGTCTATGGCTACACCTTC. Amino acid sequence: CASSLEGGVYGYTF.